This T cell receptor beta chain was recorded in a study of Graves' ophthalmopathy and Graves' hyperthyroidism. This clonotype has ten or more counts. An end of the junction differs from the germline gene, which may be a read error. The CDR3 has 14 amino acids. Germline CDR1 SEHNR, CDR2 FQNEAQ (reference sequence). Amplification of the TCR beta CDR3 regions used RNA transcripts (as template). Investigators did first-round RT-PCR with HTBI primers, then second-round multiplex PCR. TCRdb redid the calling of the multiplex PCR reads with MiXCR, one entry per CDR3 protein. The repertoire holds over a million distinct CDR3 sequences, with approximately 35% as singletons.

This TCR was sampled from an adult man with Graves' hyperthyroidism. This rearrangement joins TRBV7-9 to TRBJ2-7; 7 bases are shared with TRBD1. Material: peripheral blood or thyroid tissue (not recorded which). The CDR3: CASSLGTAFYEQYF. The CDR3 DNA reads as TGCGCCAGCAGCTTGGGGACAGCTTTCTACGAGCAGTACTTC.